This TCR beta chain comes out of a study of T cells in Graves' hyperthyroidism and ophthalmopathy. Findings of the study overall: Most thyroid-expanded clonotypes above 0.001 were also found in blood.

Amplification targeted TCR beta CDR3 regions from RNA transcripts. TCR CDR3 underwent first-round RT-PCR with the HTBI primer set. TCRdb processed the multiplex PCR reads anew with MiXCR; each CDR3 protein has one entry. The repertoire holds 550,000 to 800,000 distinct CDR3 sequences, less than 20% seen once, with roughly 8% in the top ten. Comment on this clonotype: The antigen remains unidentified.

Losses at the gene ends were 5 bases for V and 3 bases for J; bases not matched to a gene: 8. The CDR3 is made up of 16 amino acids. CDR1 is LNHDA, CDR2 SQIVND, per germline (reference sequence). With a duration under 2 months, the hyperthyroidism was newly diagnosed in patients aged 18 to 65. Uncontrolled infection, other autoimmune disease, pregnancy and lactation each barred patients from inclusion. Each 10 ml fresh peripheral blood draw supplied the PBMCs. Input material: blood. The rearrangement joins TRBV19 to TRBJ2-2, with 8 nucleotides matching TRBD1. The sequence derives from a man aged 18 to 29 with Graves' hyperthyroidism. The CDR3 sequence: CASSAEDRAHTGELFF. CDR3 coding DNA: TGTGCCAGTAGTGCCGAGGACAGGGCGCACACCGGGGAGCTGTTTTTT.